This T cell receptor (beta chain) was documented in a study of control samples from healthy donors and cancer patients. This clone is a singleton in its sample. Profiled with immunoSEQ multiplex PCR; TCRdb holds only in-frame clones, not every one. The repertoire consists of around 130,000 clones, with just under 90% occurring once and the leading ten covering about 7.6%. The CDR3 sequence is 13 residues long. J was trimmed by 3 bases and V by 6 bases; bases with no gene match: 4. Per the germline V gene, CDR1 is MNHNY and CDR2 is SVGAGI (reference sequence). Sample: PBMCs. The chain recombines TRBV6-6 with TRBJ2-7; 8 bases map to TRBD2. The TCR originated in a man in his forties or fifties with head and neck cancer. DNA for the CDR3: TGTGCCAGCAGGGATAGCGGGATCTACGAGCAGTACTTC. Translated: CASRDSGIYEQYF.